One and the same sample provided the 26 T cell receptor beta chains below, sequenced in a study of long-term antiretroviral therapy in people with HIV. Survey-level immunoSEQ v3.0 assays were run. TCRdb's copy holds only in-frame clones and misses some; the assay was immunoSEQ multiplex PCR. The sample yields about 7,100 clones, around 85% seen once. The sequences come from unsorted PBMCs, collected roughly 2.5 years before starting antiretroviral therapy. The receptors originated from a man aged 40-50 years with HIV.

The chain carries TRBV2 and TRBJ1-6; D unclear. The CDR3 sequence is 18 residues long. Trimming stripped 4 bases from V and 0 bases from J, with 16 bases between. Germline CDR1 SNHLY, CDR2 FYNNEI. CDR3 sequence: CASSGRTVPSSYNSPLHF. CDR3 nucleotide sequence: TGTGCCAGCAGTGGCCGGACCGTCCCGAGCTCCTATAATTCACCCCTCCACTTT.

The chain is built from TRBV18 and TRBJ1-4; D unclear. Germline V gene data show CDR1 as KGHSH and CDR2 as LQKENI. V lost 1 base and J 0 bases, leaving 9 bases between the germline ends. The CDR3 spans 16 residues. The CDR3: CASSPRPPATNEKLFF. The CDR3 coding sequence is TGTGCCAGCTCACCACGTCCGCCAGCAACTAATGAAAAACTGTTTTTT.

The V call is TRBV7-2, the J call TRBJ2-3; 8 bases align to TRBD2. Per the germline V gene, CDR1 is SGHTA and CDR2 is FQGNSA. The trim removed 4 bases at V and 3 bases at J, leaving 6 bases unmatched. The CDR3 consists of 15 residues. CDR3 residues: CASSSPGLETDTQYF. Written as DNA, the CDR3 is TGTGCCAGCAGCTCACCGGGACTAGAAACAGATACGCAGTATTTT. Based on the CDR3 plus reference TRBV7-2 and TRBJ2-3, the full variable domain is GAGVSQSPSNKVTEKGKDVELRCDPISGHTALYWYRQSLGQGLEFLIYFQGNSAPDKSGLPSDRFSAERTGGSVSTLTIQRTQQEDSAVYLCASSSPGLETDTQYFGPGTRLTVL.

The chain has TRBV4-2 and TRBJ2-3; 12 bases line up with TRBD2. With 5 bases clipped from V and 2 bases from J, the junction kept 5 bases outside the gene matches. This CDR3 contains 16 residues. Germline assignment: CDR1 LGHNA and CDR2 YNFKEQ. The CDR3 is CASSDLAGGATDTQYF. The CDR3 DNA is TGTGCCAGCAGCGACCTAGCGGGGGGGGCCACAGATACGCAGTATTTT.

The rearrangement uses TRBV30 and TRBJ2-6; maybe TRBD2 (5 bases). Trimming stripped 0 bases from V and 1 base from J, with 7 bases between. CDR1 and CDR2 from the germline V gene are GTSNPN and SVGIG (reference sequence). The CDR3 has 15 amino acids. CDR3: CAWSVSGSGANVLTF. The CDR3 DNA reads TGTGCCTGGAGTGTAAGCGGATCTGGGGCCAACGTCCTGACTTTC.

The rearrangement links TRBV27 to TRBJ2-7; D remains unclear. The germline V gene has CDR1 MNHEY and CDR2 SMNVEV (reference sequence). This CDR3 has 11 amino acids. V shed 8 bases and J shed 7 bases, with 12 bases lying between them. The CDR3 spells CASGPEREQYF. For the CDR3, the DNA is TGTGCCAGCGGCCCGGAAAGGGAGCAGTACTTC.

This rearrangement joins TRBV14 to TRBJ2-7; D is possibly TRBD2 (5 bases). There are 14 residues in the CDR3. The V and J ends lost 1 base and 6 bases respectively, with 13 bases between them. Germline-derived CDR1 and CDR2 are SGHDN and FVKESK. The CDR3 region is CASSQASWGAEQYF. DNA of the CDR3: TGTGCCAGCAGCCAAGCGAGCTGGGGAGCCGAGCAGTACTTC.

This sequence joins TRBV7-2 and TRBJ1-2; D is uncertain. The V gene lost 2 bases and the J gene lost 4 bases, with 11 bases spanning the gap. CDR1 is SGHTA, CDR2 FQGNSA, per germline. The CDR3 is made up of 14 amino acids. The CDR3 DNA reads TGTGCCAGCAGCTTATGGGCAGCCCTCTATGGCTACACCTTC. It specifies CASSLWAALYGYTF. The full variable domain, with the rest looked up from reference TRBV7-2 and TRBJ1-2, is GAGVSQSPSNKVTEKGKDVELRCDPISGHTALYWYRQSLGQGLEFLIYFQGNSAPDKSGLPSDRFSAERTGGSVSTLTIQRTQQEDSAVYLCASSLWAALYGYTFGSGTRLTVV.

The V gene is TRBV21-1, the J gene TRBJ1-5. TRBV21-1 is labeled a pseudogene. This CDR3 region has 14 residues. CDR3: CASGDGDLNQPQHF. The DNA of the CDR3 is TGTGCCAGCGGAGACGGGGACCTCAATCAGCCCCAGCATTTT.

The chain uses TRBV10-2 and TRBJ2-7; 8 bases are shared with TRBD2. The germline V gene encodes CDR1 WSHSY and CDR2 SAAADI. The CDR3 consists of 13 residues. V lost 4 bases, J lost 2 bases, and 1 base stayed unmatched. DNA for the CDR3: TGCGCCAGCAGTGGAGCGGGGGCCTACGAGCAGTACTTC. Its protein product is CASSGAGAYEQYF.

The rearrangement joins TRBV27 to TRBJ1-5, with a weak D call TRBD1 (5 bases). V was trimmed by 5 bases and J by 3 bases, leaving 11 bases between them. This CDR3 comprises 14 residues. Germline V lookup: CDR1 MNHEY, CDR2 SMNVEV (reference sequence). This CDR3 is CASSASGPNQPQHF. CDR3 bases: TGTGCCAGCAGTGCCTCAGGGCCCAATCAGCCCCAGCATTTT.

The rearrangement uses TRBV11-2 and TRBJ2-7; the match to TRBD2 covers 12 bases. The CDR3 totals 17 residues. Looked up from germline, CDR1 is SGHAT and CDR2 is FQNNGV. The ends lost 1 base at V and 4 bases at J; junction bases unmatched: 8. CDR3 in DNA: TGTGCCAGCAGCTTAGCGCCTAGCGGGGGGGCGAGTTACGAGCAGTACTTC. It specifies CASSLAPSGGASYEQYF.

Judged by abundance, this clone is medium-sized. V gene TRBV7-8 combines with J gene TRBJ1-5, with TRBD1 as a possible D gene (6 bases). Trimming took 2 bases from V and 7 from J, leaving 15 bases between them. In germline, CDR1 is SGHVS, CDR2 FQNEAQ. The length of the CDR3 is 15 residues. The CDR3 DNA reads TGTGCCAGCAGCTTAAGGCGACAGGAGGGGCAGCCCCAGCATTTT. Encoded protein: CASSLRRQEGQPQHF.

The V and J genes are TRBV6-4 and TRBJ1-6; D call uncertain. CDR1 is MRHNA and CDR2 is SNTAGT in the germline V gene. The CDR3 has 13 amino acids. Trimming stripped 2 bases from V and 10 bases from J, with 9 bases between. The CDR3 is CASSDGRFSPLHF. The CDR3 coding sequence is TGTGCCAGCAGTGACGGGCGGTTCTCACCCCTCCACTTT.

The rearrangement links TRBV7-2 to TRBJ2-7; 7 bases are a match to TRBD1. The V gene end was trimmed by 6 bases and the J gene end by 5 bases; junction bases not matched to a gene: 13. The germline CDR1 and CDR2 sequences are SGHTA and FQGNSA. This CDR3 contains 15 residues. The CDR3 reads CASRFQTGVSHEQYF. The CDR3 nucleotides are TGTGCCAGCAGATTCCAAACAGGGGTTTCCCACGAGCAGTACTTC.

CDR3 amino acids: CASSPRGGGNEQFF. In DNA, the CDR3 is TGTGCCAGCAGCCCCCGTGGGGGTGGGAATGAGCAGTTCTTC. The chain joins TRBV5-4 to TRBJ2-1; TRBD1 or TRBD2 may be the D gene (5 bases each). This CDR3 region has 14 residues. Trimming took 4 bases from V and 7 from J, leaving 15 bases between them. Germline values: CDR1 SGHNT, CDR2 YYREEE (reference sequence).

The chain carries TRBV5-1 and TRBJ2-7; TRBD2 matches at 9 bases. V dropped 0 bases and J dropped 5; count of bases not matched to a gene: 12. Germline values: CDR1 SGHRS, CDR2 YFSETQ. The CDR3 consists of 17 residues. CDR3 DNA sequence: TGCGCCAGCAGCTTGGAATTGTGGTCTAGCGGGGAACACGAGCAGTACTTC. Its protein product is CASSLELWSSGEHEQYF. Using reference TRBV5-1 and TRBJ2-7 for the parts outside the CDR3, the full variable domain is KAGVTQTPRYLIKTRGQQVTLSCSPISGHRSVSWYQQTPGQGLQFLFEYFSETQRNKGNFPGRFSGRQFSNSRSEMNVSTLELGDSALYLCASSLELWSSGEHEQYFGPGTRLTVT.

V is TRBV30 and J is TRBJ1-1; D possibly corresponds to TRBD1 (5 bases). The CDR3 is 16 residues long. CDR1 is GTSNPN, CDR2 SVGIG, per germline (reference sequence). Trimming took 0 bases from V and 3 from J, leaving 17 bases between them. In nucleotides, the CDR3 is TGTGCCTGGAGTGTTCAGTCGGGGGTGGGGGACACTGAAGCTTTCTTT. Its protein product is CAWSVQSGVGDTEAFF. Together with reference TRBV30 and TRBJ1-1, the CDR3 gives the full variable domain: SQTIHQWPATLVQPVGSPLSLECTVEGTSNPNLYWYRQAAGRGLQLLFYSVGIGQISSEVPQNLSASRPQDRQFILSSKKLLLSDSGFYLCAWSVQSGVGDTEAFFGQGTRLTVV.

In this sample, this clone turned up once. V and J are TRBV4-1 and TRBJ2-7; no clear D. The CDR3 contains 16 residues. CDR1 and CDR2 from the germline V gene are MGHRA and YSYEKL. Deletions cut 2 bases from V and 2 bases from J, with 16 bases between. Written as DNA, the CDR3 is TGCGCCAGCAGCCAAACCTCGGAGACGGCTCCCTACGAGCAGTACTTC. Translation gives CASSQTSETAPYEQYF.

This chain connects TRBV6-1 to TRBJ2-7, with D hard to call. CDR3 length equals 15 residues. Germline V CDR1 and CDR2: MNHNS, SASEGT. Trimming pared 1 base from V and 13 bases from J, leaving 23 bases between. Here the CDR3 reads CASSEGAHRPLKEYF. The CDR3 DNA sequence: TGTGCCAGCAGTGAAGGCGCCCACCGGCCTCTAAAGGAATACTTC.

This clone appeared a single time. The V gene is TRBV10-3, the J gene TRBJ2-7; D gene ambiguous. The CDR3 totals 16 residues. In germline, CDR1 is ENHRY, CDR2 SYGVKD. Trimming stripped 0 bases from V and 0 bases from J, with 12 bases between. The CDR3 sequence: CAISESDTDHSYEQYF. The CDR3 nucleotides are TGTGCCATCAGTGAGTCGGATACGGATCACTCCTACGAGCAGTACTTC.

This chain uses TRBV2 with TRBJ1-1; 8 bases map to TRBD1. Germline V gives CDR1 SNHLY, CDR2 FYNNEI. The trim removed 5 bases at V and 6 bases at J, leaving 8 bases unmatched. The CDR3 spans 14 residues. CDR3 bases: TGTGCCAGCAGTCAAGGACAGGGTAGGCCTGAAGCTTTCTTT. Translated: CASSQGQGRPEAFF.

This clone was seen once. J is TRBJ1-1 and V is TRBV18, with a possible D match to TRBD1 (6 bases). Trimming removed 1 base from V and 6 bases from J, with 9 bases in between. Germline values: CDR1 KGHSH, CDR2 LQKENI. The CDR3 consists of 13 residues. For the CDR3, the DNA is TGTGCCAGCTCACCACAGGCAGGGGCTGAAGCTTTCTTT. Translated: CASSPQAGAEAFF.

This clone is labeled as large (0.1 to 1%). The chain uses TRBV19 and TRBJ1-1; D remains unclear. With 3 bases removed from V and 0 bases from J, the gap between germline ends came to 8 bases. Germline CDR1 is LNHDA and CDR2 is SQIVND (reference sequence). The CDR3 covers 14 residues. The CDR3 is CASSMPGVNTEAFF. The CDR3 DNA reads as TGTGCCAGTAGTATGCCCGGGGTGAACACTGAAGCTTTCTTT.

The V and J genes are TRBV5-4 and TRBJ1-5, with unresolved D. This CDR3 has 13 amino acids. Germline V CDR1 and CDR2: SGHNT, YYREEE (reference sequence). With 0 bases removed from V and 3 bases from J, the gap between germline ends came to 4 bases. As DNA, the CDR3 is TGTGCCAGCAGCTTGGACGCCAATCAGCCCCAGCATTTT. Its protein product is CASSLDANQPQHF.

The CDR3 DNA sequence: TGCAGCGTTGAAGGCAGGGTCGAAGCTTTCTTT. This sequence encodes CSVEGRVEAFF. The V gene is TRBV29-1, the J gene TRBJ1-1; perhaps TRBD1 as D (5 bases). CDR1 SQVTM and CDR2 ANQGSEA come from the germline V gene. The CDR3 is 11 residues long. V lost 1 base and J 8 bases, leaving 8 bases between the germline ends.